Listed here are 25 T cell receptor beta chains from one sample, sequenced in a study of regulatory T cells in long-lasting Graves disease. Time point noted: newly diagnosed GD, antithyroid drugs for less than 3 months. Extracted PBMC RNA gave rise to the TCR library. The authors built TCR beta libraries using iRepertoire HTBI primers and Arm-PCR of CDR3 regions. TCRdb fed the multiplex PCR reads into MiXCR, producing one record per CDR3 protein. The sample shows a few hundred thousand distinct CDR3 sequences, roughly 14% of them seen only once. This sample was also put to use in a study of T cells in Graves' hyperthyroidism and ophthalmopathy.

Source: peripheral blood mononuclear cells (PBMCs), taken at new diagnosis, from a patient treated with antithyroid drugs. These receptors were obtained from a man aged 30 to 45 with Graves disease.

This chain joins TRBV5-1 and TRBJ2-2; 13 nucleotides match TRBD2. Germline CDR1 SGHRS, CDR2 YFSETQ. Losses at the gene ends were 2 bases for V and 4 bases for J; bases not matched to a gene: 2. This CDR3 region has 16 residues. The CDR3 protein is CASSLGTSGVTGELFF. CDR3 nucleotide sequence: TGCGCCAGCAGCTTAGGGACTAGCGGGGTCACCGGGGAGCTGTTTTTT.

This clonotype was detected many times. V gene TRBV5-1 combines with J gene TRBJ2-1, with D possibly TRBD1 on 7 matching bases. The CDR3 is 15 amino acids. V was clipped by 0 bases and J by 5 bases, with 12 bases between them. The germline CDR1 and CDR2 sequences are SGHRS and YFSETQ. CDR3 amino acids: CASSLGQGGNNEQFF. CDR3 nucleotides: TGCGCCAGCAGCTTGGGACAGGGAGGAAACAATGAGCAGTTCTTC.

This clonotype appeared many times. The chain carries TRBV14 and TRBJ1-2; possibly TRBD1 for D (6 bases). Germline lookup yields CDR1 SGHDN and CDR2 FVKESK. The V gene lost 3 bases and the J gene lost 6 bases, with 20 bases spanning the gap. The length of the CDR3 is 16 residues. CDR3 bases: TGTGCCAGCAGCCACCAACGGACAGCGCGACGGGATGGCTACACCTTC. The encoded protein is CASSHQRTARRDGYTF.

The rearrangement joins TRBV19 to TRBJ2-2; D gene uncertain. The CDR3 runs 14 residues. Looked up from germline, CDR1 is LNHDA and CDR2 is SQIVND (reference sequence). The V end was cut by 5 bases, the J end by 3 bases, with 10 bases between. The CDR3 sequence is CASSRARDTGELFF. Here the CDR3 DNA reads TGTGCCAGTAGTCGGGCAAGGGACACCGGGGAGCTGTTTTTT. The variable domain in full, with the rest retrieved from reference TRBV19 and TRBJ2-2, is DGGITQSPKYLFRKEGQNVTLSCEQNLNHDAMYWYRQDPGQGLRLIYYSQIVNDFQKGDIAEGYSVSREKKESFPLTVTSAQKNPTAFYLCASSRARDTGELFFGEGSRLTVL.

This clonotype occurred many times. The chain has TRBV27 and TRBJ1-2, with D possibly matching TRBD1 (5 bases). The CDR3 covers 14 residues. V was trimmed by 2 bases and J by 7 bases, leaving 14 bases between them. Germline values: CDR1 MNHEY, CDR2 SMNVEV (reference sequence). The CDR3 region is CASSLTWQGAGYTF. For the CDR3, the DNA is TGTGCCAGCAGTTTAACTTGGCAGGGAGCTGGCTACACCTTC.

This clonotype was detected only a few times. This chain uses TRBV5-6 with TRBJ2-3, with D unresolved. The CDR3 totals 13 residues. Germline V gene sequence: CDR1 SGHDT, CDR2 YYEEEE. V lost 4 bases and J 11 bases, leaving 17 bases between the germline ends. This CDR3 reads CASSPPGGSVQYF. The CDR3 bases are TGTGCCAGCAGCCCACCAGGCGGTAGTGTGCAGTATTTT.

A word on this clonotype: Being one base from a much bigger clone, this may be a read error. V is TRBV2 and J is TRBJ2-7; TRBD2 aligns across 14 bases. The J call is in doubt because the DNA end fits TRBJ2-3 better. Germline CDR1 reads SNHLY; CDR2 reads FYNNEI. The CDR3 contains 15 residues. CDR3 sequence (DNA): TGTGCCAGCAGTGCCGGGACTAGCGGGAGAAATGCGCAGTATTTT. Residues: CASSAGTSGRNAQYF.

The gene calls are TRBV18 and TRBJ2-3, with D uncertain. Per germline, CDR1 KGHSH and CDR2 LQKENI. The CDR3 contains 14 residues. V was trimmed by 3 bases and J by 0 bases, leaving 7 bases between them. The CDR3 nucleotides read TGTGCCAGCTCACCGATGACTAGCACAGATACGCAGTATTTT. Residues: CASSPMTSTDTQYF.

A few counts support this clonotype. The chain uses TRBV20-1 and TRBJ2-3, with 10 bases lining up with TRBD2. Germline-derived CDR1 and CDR2 are DFQATT and SNEGSKA (reference sequence). CDR3 length: 14 residues. The J segment lost 1 base and the V segment lost 5 bases, leaving 3 bases of the junction unmatched. The CDR3 spells CSARAGGGTDTQYF. In nucleotides, the CDR3 is TGCAGTGCTCGAGCGGGAGGGGGCACAGATACGCAGTATTTT.

This clonotype was observed many times. This chain connects TRBV29-1 to TRBJ1-1; no reliable D call. This CDR3 comprises 12 residues. V lost 6 bases and J 5 bases, leaving 13 bases between the germline ends. CDR1 is SQVTM and CDR2 is ANQGSEA in the germline V gene. The CDR3 DNA is TGCAGCGTCCTTAGGGTGGGGACTGAAGCTTTCTTT. Translating gives CSVLRVGTEAFF.

For this clonotype: A read error may be the cause here, since a much bigger clone is one base away. The rearrangement links TRBV5-1 to TRBJ2-1, with 8 bases matching TRBD1. CDR1 is SGHRS and CDR2 is YFSETQ in the germline V gene. This CDR3 is built from 13 residues. CDR3 loop: CATRPGGDETQCF. The DNA for the CDR3 is TGCGCCACCCGACCAGGGGGCGACGAGACCCAGTGCTTC.

This clonotype was counted ten times or more. The V gene is TRBV24-1, the J gene TRBJ2-3, with 11 nucleotides matching TRBD2. The CDR3 covers 16 residues. Germline V lookup: CDR1 KGHDR, CDR2 SFDVKD. V trimming: 3 bases; J trimming: 5 bases; junction bases outside the gene matches: 6. The CDR3 here is CATSDALAGVVDTQYF. Here the CDR3 DNA reads TGTGCCACCAGTGATGCACTAGCGGGAGTTGTAGATACGCAGTATTTT.

This clonotype was seen a handful of times. This chain links TRBV20-1 with TRBJ2-3, with D tentatively TRBD1 (6 bases). In germline, CDR1 is DFQATT, CDR2 SNEGSKA (reference sequence). The V end lost 0 bases, the J end lost 3 bases, and 13 bases lay between the germline ends. CDR3 length: 15 amino acids. The CDR3 loop reads CSARDTRGGTDTQYF. The DNA for the CDR3 is TGCAGTGCTAGAGATACGCGAGGGGGTACAGATACGCAGTATTTT.

This clonotype occurred many times. V and J are TRBV20-1 and TRBJ2-3; D gene uncertain. The CDR3 sequence is 10 residues long. Germline CDR1 and CDR2: DFQATT and SNEGSKA (reference sequence). CDR3 DNA: TGCAGCGCTTCCTTGGATACGCAGTATTTT. Translated, it gives CSASLDTQYF.

This clonotype was seen ten or more times. The V gene is TRBV6-1, the J gene TRBJ2-7; 7 bases agree with TRBD2. Germline assignment: CDR1 MNHNS and CDR2 SASEGT. Losses at the gene ends were 9 bases for V and 4 bases for J; bases not matched to a gene: 21. The CDR3 length is 17 residues. The CDR3 region is CASAYYAAGVIPYEQYF. The CDR3 DNA reads TGTGCCAGTGCTTACTACGCGGCGGGAGTCATTCCATACGAGCAGTACTTC.

The V call is TRBV6-1, the J call TRBJ2-2; D is uncertain. The germline gives CDR1 MNHNS, CDR2 SASEGT. Trimming stripped 6 bases from V and 5 bases from J, with 7 bases between. The CDR3 totals 12 residues. The CDR3 spells CASRPVTGELFF. CDR3 bases: TGTGCCAGCAGGCCAGTGACCGGGGAGCTGTTTTTT.

Worth noting for this clonotype: A much larger clone differs by one base, so this may be a read error. The chain combines TRBV9 with TRBJ2-5; D might be TRBD2 (6 bases). Germline lookup yields CDR1 SGDLS and CDR2 YYNGEE. The CDR3 length is 14 residues. The CDR3 DNA sequence: TGTGCCGGCAGCGTAGAGGAGGGCCTAGAGACCCAGTACTTC. It yields the protein CAGSVEEGLETQYF.

This clonotype has a count of ten or more. V is TRBV6-1 and J is TRBJ2-7, with D unclear. The germline CDR1 and CDR2 sequences are MNHNS and SASEGT. The CDR3 covers 13 residues. The V and J ends lost 4 bases and 4 bases respectively, with 11 bases between them. DNA of the CDR3: TGTGCCAGCAGTGTGTCAGGAATTTACGAGCAGTACTTC. It yields the protein CASSVSGIYEQYF.

This clonotype was counted at least ten times. The chain is built from TRBV6-5 and TRBJ1-2; 8 positions match TRBD1. Trimming cost V 2 bases and J 0 bases; bases outside gene matches: 11. This CDR3 is built from 18 residues. The germline V gene encodes CDR1 MNHEY and CDR2 SVGAGI. DNA of the CDR3: TGTGCCAGCAGTTACCCTCTGCGACAGGGGAACCCTAACTATGGCTACACCTTC. Translating gives CASSYPLRQGNPNYGYTF.

The chain is built from TRBV19 and TRBJ2-2; TRBD2 agrees at 10 bases. This CDR3 is built from 15 residues. V trimming: 1 base; J trimming: 7 bases; junction bases outside the gene matches: 3. Looked up from germline, CDR1 is LNHDA and CDR2 is SQIVND (reference sequence). The CDR3 protein is CASSIGLAGGGELFF. In DNA form, the CDR3 reads TGTGCCAGTAGTATAGGACTAGCGGGCGGCGGGGAGCTGTTTTTT.

V is TRBV20-1 and J is TRBJ2-1; D is possibly TRBD2 (5 bases). The CDR3 has 13 amino acids. Trimming shortened V by 6 bases and J by 4 bases, and 13 bases separated the two germline ends. Germline V gene sequence: CDR1 DFQATT, CDR2 SNEGSKA (reference sequence). CDR3 residues: CSAERSRYNEQFF. CDR3 nucleotides: TGCAGTGCAGAGCGGAGCCGATACAATGAGCAGTTCTTC.

This clonotype was seen at least ten times. DNA for the CDR3: TGTGCCAGCGGGGCGGGGTCGGACGAGCAGTACTTC. Its protein product is CASGAGSDEQYF. V and J are TRBV2 and TRBJ2-7; D possibly corresponds to TRBD2 (6 bases). The CDR3 contains 12 residues. The germline V gene encodes CDR1 SNHLY and CDR2 FYNNEI. Trimming shortened V by 8 bases and J by 5 bases, and 13 bases separated the two germline ends. Looking up the rest from reference TRBV2 and TRBJ2-7 gives the full variable domain: EPEVTQTPSHQVTQMGQEVILRCVPISNHLYFYWYRQILGQKVEFLVSFYNNEISEKSEIFDDQFSVERPDGSNFTLKIRSTKLEDSAMYFCASGAGSDEQYFGPGTRLTVT.

Ten or more counts support this clonotype. V usage is TRBV12-3 or TRBV12-4 and J usage is TRBJ2-1; D is unresolved. This CDR3 contains 14 residues. The V end lost 5 bases, the J end lost 4 bases, and 12 bases lay between the germline ends. CDR3 residues: CASSHYAFYNEQFF. CDR3 in DNA: TGTGCCAGCAGTCACTATGCGTTTTACAATGAGCAGTTCTTC.

This clonotype was recorded many times. The CDR3 sequence: CAWSVLAGTEAFF. The DNA of the CDR3 is TGTGCCTGGAGTGTACTAGCCGGCACTGAAGCTTTCTTT. The gene calls are TRBV30 and TRBJ1-1, with no clear D. Germline CDR1 reads GTSNPN; CDR2 reads SVGIG (reference sequence). The CDR3 consists of 13 residues. V lost 0 bases and J 4 bases, leaving 9 bases between the germline ends.

In its sample, this clonotype was seen a few times. V and J are TRBV3-1 and TRBJ2-1; D is uncertain. Trimming cost V 4 bases and J 4 bases, with 14 bases left between them. This CDR3 is 15 amino acids long. The germline gives CDR1 LGHDT, CDR2 YNNKEL (reference sequence). The CDR3 region is CASSPRVAAYNEQFF. The CDR3 DNA reads as TGTGCCAGCAGCCCTAGGGTAGCAGCATACAATGAGCAGTTCTTC.